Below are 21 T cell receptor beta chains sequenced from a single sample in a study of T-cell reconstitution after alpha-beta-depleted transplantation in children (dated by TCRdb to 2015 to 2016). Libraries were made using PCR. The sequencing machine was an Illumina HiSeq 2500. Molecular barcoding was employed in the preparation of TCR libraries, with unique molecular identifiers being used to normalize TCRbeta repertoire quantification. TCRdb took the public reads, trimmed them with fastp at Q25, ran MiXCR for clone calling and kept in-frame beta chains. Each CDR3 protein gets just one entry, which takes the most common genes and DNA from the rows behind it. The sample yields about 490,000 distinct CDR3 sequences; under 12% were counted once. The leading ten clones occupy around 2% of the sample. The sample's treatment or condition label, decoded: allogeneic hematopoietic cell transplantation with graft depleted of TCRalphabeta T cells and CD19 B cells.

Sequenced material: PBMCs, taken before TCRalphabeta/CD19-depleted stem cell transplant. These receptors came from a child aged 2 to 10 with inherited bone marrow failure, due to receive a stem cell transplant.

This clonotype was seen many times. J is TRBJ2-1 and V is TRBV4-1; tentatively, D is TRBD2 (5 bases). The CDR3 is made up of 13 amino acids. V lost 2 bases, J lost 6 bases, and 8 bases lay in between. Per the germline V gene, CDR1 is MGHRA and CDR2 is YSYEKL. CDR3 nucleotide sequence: TGCGCCAGCAGCCAAAGTCTAGCCAATGAGCAGTTCTTC. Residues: CASSQSLANEQFF.

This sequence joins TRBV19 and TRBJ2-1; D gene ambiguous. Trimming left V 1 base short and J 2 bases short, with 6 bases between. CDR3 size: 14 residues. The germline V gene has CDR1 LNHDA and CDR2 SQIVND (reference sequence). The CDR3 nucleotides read TGTGCCAGTAGTATAGCCAGCCCCTACAATGAGCAGTTCTTC. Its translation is CASSIASPYNEQFF.

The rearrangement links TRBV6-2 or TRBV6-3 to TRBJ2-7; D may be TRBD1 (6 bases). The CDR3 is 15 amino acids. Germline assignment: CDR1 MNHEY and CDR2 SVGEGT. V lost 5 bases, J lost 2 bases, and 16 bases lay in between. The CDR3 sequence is CASSRYSGETYEQYF. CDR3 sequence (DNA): TGTGCCAGCAGTCGCTATTCAGGGGAAACCTACGAGCAGTACTTC.

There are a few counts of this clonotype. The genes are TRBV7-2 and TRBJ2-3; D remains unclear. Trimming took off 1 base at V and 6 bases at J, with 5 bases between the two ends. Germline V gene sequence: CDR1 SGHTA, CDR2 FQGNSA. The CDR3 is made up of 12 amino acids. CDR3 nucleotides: TGTGCCAGCAGCTTAGTAGAGGATACGCAGTATTTT. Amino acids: CASSLVEDTQYF.

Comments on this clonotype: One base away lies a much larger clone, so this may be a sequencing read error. DNA of the CDR3: TGTGCCAGCAGTTTTCACCTAGGAATACTCAATGACCAGTTCTTC. This encodes CASSFHLGILNDQFF. The chain couples TRBV27 to TRBJ2-1; no clear D gene. The CDR3 contains 15 residues. CDR1 is MNHEY, CDR2 SMNVEV, per germline (reference sequence).

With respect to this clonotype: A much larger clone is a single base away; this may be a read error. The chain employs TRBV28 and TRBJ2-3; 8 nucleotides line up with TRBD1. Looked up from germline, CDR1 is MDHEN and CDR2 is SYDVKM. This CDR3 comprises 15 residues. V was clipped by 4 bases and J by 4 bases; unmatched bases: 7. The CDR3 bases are TGTGCCAGCAGTTCACCCTTGACAGGGGCAGATACGCAGTATTTT. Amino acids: CASSSPLTGADTQYF.

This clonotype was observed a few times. DNA of the CDR3: TGTGCCAGCAGCTTCGAGGCGGGAGCTTCCTACGAGCAGTACTTC. Protein sequence: CASSFEAGASYEQYF. The J gene is TRBJ2-7, the V gene TRBV7-6; 7 bases agree with TRBD2. The trim removed 3 bases at V and 1 base at J, leaving 6 bases unmatched. Germline CDR1 SGHVS, CDR2 FNYEAQ. The CDR3 has 15 residues.

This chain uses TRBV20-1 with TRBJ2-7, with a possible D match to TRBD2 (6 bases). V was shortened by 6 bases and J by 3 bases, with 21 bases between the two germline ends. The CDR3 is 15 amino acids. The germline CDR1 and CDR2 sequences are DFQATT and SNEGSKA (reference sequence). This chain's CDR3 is CSARRSWRGNYEQYF. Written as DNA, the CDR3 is TGCAGTGCCCGCCGTTCCTGGCGGGGAAACTACGAGCAGTACTTC.

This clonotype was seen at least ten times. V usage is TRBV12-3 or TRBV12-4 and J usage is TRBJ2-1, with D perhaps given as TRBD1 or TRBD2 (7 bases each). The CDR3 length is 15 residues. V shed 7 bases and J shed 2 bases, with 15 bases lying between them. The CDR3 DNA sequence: TGTGCCAGCACCTGGGGAGGGGGCACCTACAATGAGCAGTTCTTC. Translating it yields CASTWGGGTYNEQFF.

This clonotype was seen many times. The CDR3 region is CATTPRISNYGYTF. CDR3 DNA sequence: TGTGCCACCACCCCCAGGATATCAAACTATGGCTACACCTTC. V and J are TRBV15 and TRBJ1-2; the D is unclear. Germline assignment: CDR1 LNHNV and CDR2 YYDKDF (reference sequence). V was cut by 7 bases and J by 2 bases, with 14 bases left in between. This CDR3 has 14 amino acids.

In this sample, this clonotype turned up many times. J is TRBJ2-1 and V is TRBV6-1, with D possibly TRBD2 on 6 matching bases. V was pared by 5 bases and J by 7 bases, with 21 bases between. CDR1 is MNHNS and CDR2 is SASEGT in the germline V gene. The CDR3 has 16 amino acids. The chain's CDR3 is CASSPKSQRVWNEQFF. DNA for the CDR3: TGTGCCAGCAGTCCTAAGAGCCAGCGGGTTTGGAATGAGCAGTTCTTC.

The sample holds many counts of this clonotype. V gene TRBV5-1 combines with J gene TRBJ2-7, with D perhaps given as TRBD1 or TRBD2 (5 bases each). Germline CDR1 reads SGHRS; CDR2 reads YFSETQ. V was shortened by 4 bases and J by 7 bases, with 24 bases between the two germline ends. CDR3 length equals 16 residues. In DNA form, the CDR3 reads TGCGCCAGCAGCCCAGAATTGGGGGTCCCCGTGAGTGAGCAGTACTTC. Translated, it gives CASSPELGVPVSEQYF. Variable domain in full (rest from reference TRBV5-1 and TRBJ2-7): KAGVTQTPRYLIKTRGQQVTLSCSPISGHRSVSWYQQTPGQGLQFLFEYFSETQRNKGNFPGRFSGRQFSNSRSEMNVSTLELGDSALYLCASSPELGVPVSEQYFGPGTRLTVT.

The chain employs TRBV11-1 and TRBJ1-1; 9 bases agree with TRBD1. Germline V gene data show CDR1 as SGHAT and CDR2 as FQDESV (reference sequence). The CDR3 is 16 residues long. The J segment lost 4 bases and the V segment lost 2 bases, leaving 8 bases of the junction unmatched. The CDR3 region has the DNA TGTGCCAGCAGCTTAAAGACAGGGGGTCAGGGCACTGAAGCTTTCTTT. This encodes CASSLKTGGQGTEAFF. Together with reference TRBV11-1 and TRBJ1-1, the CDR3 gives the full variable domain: EAEVAQSPRYKITEKSQAVAFWCDPISGHATLYWYRQILGQGPELLVQFQDESVVDDSQLPKDRFSAERLKGVDSTLKIQPAELGDSAMYLCASSLKTGGQGTEAFFGQGTRLTVV.

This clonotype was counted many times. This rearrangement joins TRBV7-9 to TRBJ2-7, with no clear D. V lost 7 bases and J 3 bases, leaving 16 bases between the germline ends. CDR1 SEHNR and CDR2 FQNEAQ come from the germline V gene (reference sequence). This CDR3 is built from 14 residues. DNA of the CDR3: TGTGCCAGCATCTTTCCGGCAGACCACTACGAGCAGTACTTC. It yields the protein CASIFPADHYEQYF.

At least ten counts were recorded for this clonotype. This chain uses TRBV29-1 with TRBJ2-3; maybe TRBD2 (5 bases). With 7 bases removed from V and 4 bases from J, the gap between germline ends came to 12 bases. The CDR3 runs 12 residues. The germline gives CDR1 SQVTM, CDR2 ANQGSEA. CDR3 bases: TGCAGCGCTTGGACGGGATCAGATACGCAGTATTTT. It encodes CSAWTGSDTQYF.

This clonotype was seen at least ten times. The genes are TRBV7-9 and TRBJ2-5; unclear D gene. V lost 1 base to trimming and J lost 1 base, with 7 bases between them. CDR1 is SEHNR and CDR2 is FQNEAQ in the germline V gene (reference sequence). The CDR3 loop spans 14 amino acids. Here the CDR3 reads CASSLDSVQETQYF. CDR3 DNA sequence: TGTGCCAGCAGCTTAGACTCTGTCCAAGAGACCCAGTACTTC.

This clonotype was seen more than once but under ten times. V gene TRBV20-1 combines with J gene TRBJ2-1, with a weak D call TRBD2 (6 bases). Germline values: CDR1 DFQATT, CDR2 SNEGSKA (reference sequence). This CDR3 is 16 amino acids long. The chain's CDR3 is CSAGPERGDGYNEQFF. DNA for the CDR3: TGCAGCGCGGGGCCTGAGAGGGGCGATGGATACAATGAGCAGTTCTTC.

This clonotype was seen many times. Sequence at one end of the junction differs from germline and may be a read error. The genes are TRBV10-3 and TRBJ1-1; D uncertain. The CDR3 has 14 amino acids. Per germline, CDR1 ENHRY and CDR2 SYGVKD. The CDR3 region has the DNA TGTGCCATCAGTGACGGTCAAGAGAACCCTGAAGCTTTCTTT. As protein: CAISDGQENPEAFF.

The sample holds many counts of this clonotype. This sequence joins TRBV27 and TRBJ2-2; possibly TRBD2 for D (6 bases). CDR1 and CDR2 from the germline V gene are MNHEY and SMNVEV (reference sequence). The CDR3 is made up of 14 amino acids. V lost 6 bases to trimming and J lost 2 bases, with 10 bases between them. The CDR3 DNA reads TGTGCCAGCAGGCGACTAGTCAACACCGGGGAGCTGTTTTTT. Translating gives CASRRLVNTGELFF.

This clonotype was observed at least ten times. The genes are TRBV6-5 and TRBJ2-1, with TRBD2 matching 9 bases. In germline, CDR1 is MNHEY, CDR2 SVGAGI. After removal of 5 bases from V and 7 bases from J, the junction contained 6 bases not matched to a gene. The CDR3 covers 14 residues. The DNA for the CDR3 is TGTGCCAGCAGTCACCTAGCGGGAAGGAATGAGCAGTTCTTC. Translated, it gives CASSHLAGRNEQFF.

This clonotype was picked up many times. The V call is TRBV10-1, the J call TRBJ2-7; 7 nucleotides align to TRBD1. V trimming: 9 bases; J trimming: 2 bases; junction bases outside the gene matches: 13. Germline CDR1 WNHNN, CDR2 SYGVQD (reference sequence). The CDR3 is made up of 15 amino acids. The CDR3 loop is CASSNTGTVPYEQYF. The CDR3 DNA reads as TGCGCCAGTAGCAATACCGGGACAGTGCCCTACGAGCAGTACTTC.